These T cell receptor beta chains were read from a single sample in a study of T-cell reconstitution after alpha-beta-depleted transplantation in children. Each CDR3 protein is one row after TCRdb ran MiXCR on the PCR reads. In the table there are about 350,000 distinct CDR3 sequences, 15% to 20% of which are singletons. The source was PBMCs, mostly from graft donor cells, collected 360 days after TCRalphabeta/CD19-depleted stem cell transplant. The receptors were gathered from a male patient between 2 and 10 years old who had a stem cell transplant for acute lymphoblastic leukemia, so the T cells may come from the graft donor. Both conserved end residues are trimmed from each CDR3. Each record gives: clone size, J gene, V gene, CDR3 protein. Expanded clones get a size class; other rows say once, few or many, or leave the size out.

- | TRBJ2-1 | TRBV9 | ASSVGSGGLYNEQF
- | TRBJ2-3 | TRBV14 | ASSQDRLGETDTQY
- | TRBJ2-3 | TRBV30 | AWRGLAGRTDTQY
- | TRBJ2-1 | TRBV2 | ASAPRVDNEQF
few | TRBJ1-5 | TRBV20-1 | SASSGGGQPQH
few | TRBJ2-2 | TRBV28 | ASHSHRLNLNTGELF
few | TRBJ2-3 | TRBV29-1 | SVRGQGGGTDTQY
- | TRBJ2-7 | TRBV12-3/TRBV12-4 | ASSFAGGPYEQY
many | TRBJ2-2 | TRBV5-1 | ASSPQAGLGGELF
- | TRBJ1-1 | TRBV18 | ASSPPSWNTEAF
many | TRBJ2-2 | TRBV28 | ASSTGRVVFFTGELF
- | TRBJ2-3 | TRBV11-1 | ASSIEGGWTLDTDTQY
few | TRBJ2-2 | TRBV5-4 | ASSLLQAGELF
- | TRBJ1-5 | TRBV5-5 | ASSFPLVRRQPQH
- | TRBJ2-7 | TRBV28 | ATLIQGTYEQY
- | TRBJ2-1 | TRBV5-1 | ASSLGDRITSGSDEQF
few | TRBJ2-7 | TRBV29-1 | SVVRSQASSYEQY
- | TRBJ2-1 | TRBV10-3 | ALRGKDEQF
many | TRBJ2-7 | TRBV27 | ASSYGTRAYEQY
- | TRBJ2-7 | TRBV5-1 | ASSLWFGSGEQY
few | TRBJ2-5 | TRBV7-9 | ASSLGGRTQETQY
many | TRBJ2-1 | TRBV29-1 | SVENAGRYNEQF
- | TRBJ1-1 | TRBV7-8 | ASSPGDYRDRANTEAF
few | TRBJ2-1 | TRBV11-2 | ASSLGLTEQF
- | TRBJ2-5 | TRBV4-2 | ASSPYKGGPQETQY
few | TRBJ1-6 | TRBV12-3/TRBV12-4 | ASSFAGGLGNSPLH
few | TRBJ2-3 | TRBV4-1 | ASSQVSPSTDTQY
- | TRBJ2-7 | TRBV4-1 | ASSQEELGGNYEQY
- | TRBJ2-5 | TRBV25-1 | ASSEGGSVPQETQY
- | TRBJ2-5 | TRBV10-3 | ASRRGRAAQETQY
few | TRBJ1-2 | TRBV7-3 | ASSPTGAGANYGYT
- | TRBJ1-6 | TRBV12-3/TRBV12-4 | ASSFRDGIHSPLH
few | TRBJ1-5 | TRBV28 | ASRVTLTGGNQPQH
few | TRBJ2-7 | TRBV29-1 | SAWGLAGDDEQY
- | TRBJ2-1 | TRBV29-1 | SVLWSSSYNEQF
- | TRBJ2-1 | TRBV7-9 | ASSLTYFYNEQF
- | TRBJ2-2 | TRBV5-5 | ASSLYRNTGELF
- | TRBJ2-7 | TRBV20-1 | SANIIAGGRNYEQY
few | TRBJ2-5 | TRBV29-1 | SGGGETQY
- | TRBJ2-7 | TRBV30 | AWSAPVLAGGEQY
- | TRBJ2-5 | TRBV3-1 | ASSQGTLPETQY
- | TRBJ2-1 | TRBV15 | ATSRDRPGRNLYNEQF
few | TRBJ2-5 | TRBV27 | ASSTYWAQETQY